This entry concerns a single T cell receptor beta chain. These data originate in a study of identical twins. The length of the CDR3 is 13 residues. CDR1 is MNHNS, CDR2 SASEGT, per germline. J lost 2 bases, V lost 6 bases, and 4 bases had no gene match. A single record per CDR3 protein comes from TCRdb applying MiXCR to the 5' RACE reads. The sample lists around 490,000 distinct CDR3 sequences, approximately 20% occurring once. These data also featured in a second study, about yellow fever vaccine responses in identical twins.

Input material: CD4+ T cells sorted from blood. V gene TRBV6-1 combines with J gene TRBJ2-7; 7 bases map to TRBD1. This clonotype was sampled from a young woman in good health. The CDR3 bases are TGTGCCAGCAGCCGGGACAGAACCTACGAGCAGTACTTC. Its protein product is CASSRDRTYEQYF.